This T cell receptor beta chain came from a study of OX40 agonist ivuxolimab in advanced cancers. This clone has only one observation. Its antigen is currently unknown. Profiling relied on immunoSEQ multiplex PCR, and the TCRdb table lists in-frame clones only, not all of them. The sample has about 100,000 clones; approximately 91% are singletons. Findings and limits, study-wide: In general, CD8+ T cells held more expanded clones than CD4+ did, on average.

V dropped 10 bases and J dropped 5 bases, with 15 bases sitting between them. The CDR3 loop spans 13 amino acids. Germline V gene data show CDR1 as ENHRY and CDR2 as SYGVKD. J is TRBJ2-1 and V is TRBV10-3; D unclear. This sequence was found in an adult with an advanced solid tumor such as melanoma, head and neck, liver or kidney cancer. The sequences come from CD4+ or CD8+ T cells sorted from blood, collected in a trial of the OX40 agonist ivuxolimab. CDR3 loop: CARTDSLNNEQFF. The CDR3 coding sequence is TGTGCCAGGACCGACTCGCTCAACAATGAGCAGTTCTTC.